These 25 T cell receptor beta chains came from one sample sequenced in a study of CD8+CD57+ T cells in acquired aplastic anemia. The template for TCR beta VDJ and CDR3 sequence profiling was genomic DNA. Via MiXCR, TCRdb re-called the reads, giving one row per CDR3 protein. The sample carries 150,000 to 200,000 distinct CDR3 sequences, about 60% recorded once. Sequences were obtained from sorted CD4+, CD8+, or CD8+CD57+ T cells (not recorded which) from PBMCs. Receptors originate from a human donor in good health.

V and J are TRBV9 and TRBJ2-6; the match to TRBD2 covers 7 bases. The trim removed 0 bases at V and 0 bases at J, leaving 6 bases unmatched. The germline V gene encodes CDR1 SGDLS and CDR2 YYNGEE. There are 18 residues in the CDR3. CDR3 region: CASSVELWTSSGANVLTF. The CDR3 nucleotides read TGTGCCAGCAGCGTAGAGTTGTGGACTAGCTCTGGGGCCAACGTCCTGACTTTC.

The count of this clonotype is one. The chain joins TRBV7-9 to TRBJ2-1, with TRBD1 as a possible D gene (7 bases). The V and J ends lost 0 bases and 3 bases respectively, with 15 bases between them. The germline V gene has CDR1 SEHNR and CDR2 FQNEAQ (reference sequence). The length of the CDR3 is 17 residues. CDR3 residues: CASSLAEGAYLYNEQFF. In DNA, the CDR3 is TGTGCCAGCAGCTTAGCGGAGGGGGCCTATCTCTACAATGAGCAGTTCTTC.

The sample holds many counts of this clonotype. V gene TRBV12-3 or TRBV12-4 combines with J gene TRBJ2-3, with D possibly TRBD2 on 5 matching bases. The CDR3 runs 14 residues. The V and J ends lost 10 bases and 1 base respectively, with 15 bases between them. CDR3 nucleotides: TGTGCCATCGGACTGGACGGACGCACAGATACGCAGTATTTT. Protein sequence: CAIGLDGRTDTQYF.

The chain combines TRBV7-9 with TRBJ2-7; 7 nucleotides line up with TRBD2. The length of the CDR3 is 16 residues. Germline V gene sequence: CDR1 SEHNR, CDR2 FQNEAQ (reference sequence). V shed 5 bases and J 4 bases; nucleotides not matched to a gene: 14. DNA of the CDR3: TGTGCCAGCAGCCGAGGAGTGGGAGGGAGGGATTACGAGCAGTACTTC. Translation: CASSRGVGGRDYEQYF.

This clonotype came up many times. The rearrangement uses TRBV4-1 and TRBJ2-2, with D perhaps TRBD1 (6 bases). CDR3 length equals 17 residues. Trimming stripped 0 bases from V and 3 bases from J, with 14 bases between. Looked up from germline, CDR1 is MGHRA and CDR2 is YSYEKL. CDR3 protein: CASSQDGSGHDTGELFF. The CDR3 bases are TGCGCCAGCAGCCAAGACGGCTCGGGACATGACACCGGGGAGCTGTTTTTT.

With respect to this clonotype: At one end the junction does not follow the germline gene, possibly because of a read error. The V gene is TRBV7-3, the J gene TRBJ1-2; TRBD1 matches 7 bases. The CDR3 runs 15 residues. The germline V gene encodes CDR1 SGHTA and CDR2 FQGTGA. CDR3 in amino acids: CASSLARTGSYGYTF. The CDR3 nucleotides are TGTGCTAGCAGCTTAGCCCGGACAGGATCCTATGGCTACACCTTC.

The gene calls are TRBV7-2 and TRBJ2-4; D may be TRBD2 (6 bases). Trimming took off 5 bases at V and 2 bases at J, with 10 bases between the two ends. Germline V lookup: CDR1 SGHTA, CDR2 FQGNSA. The CDR3 extends over 14 amino acids. The CDR3 reads CASSPGGTKNIQYF. DNA of the CDR3: TGTGCCAGCAGCCCCGGAGGGACCAAAAACATTCAGTACTTC.

J is TRBJ2-1 and V is TRBV9; no clear D gene. Trimming shortened V by 0 bases and J by 2 bases, and 6 bases separated the two germline ends. CDR1 is SGDLS and CDR2 is YYNGEE in the germline V gene. The CDR3 spans 14 residues. CDR3 sequence (DNA): TGTGCCAGCAGCGTAGGTGGGACCTACAATGAGCAGTTCTTC. It yields the protein CASSVGGTYNEQFF.

Regarding this clonotype: This likely comes from a read error, as the CDR3 has no conserved phenylalanine or tryptophan at its end. The chain employs TRBV10-3 and TRBJ2-1, with TRBD2 matching 7 bases. Germline V CDR1 and CDR2: ENHRY, SYGVKD. V shed 10 bases, J shed 4 bases, and the junction held 10 bases outside the gene matches. This CDR3 is built from 14 residues. This CDR3 reads CATTGGGGYNEQFL. CDR3 DNA sequence: TGTGCCACTACGGGGGGAGGTGGTTACAATGAGCAGTTCCTC.

The DNA of the CDR3 is TGTGCCAGCAGCCAAGGTTTGACAGGGGGGGTAGGAGAGACCCAGTACTTC. As protein: CASSQGLTGGVGETQYF. This chain connects TRBV14 to TRBJ2-5; 9 nucleotides line up with TRBD1. Germline CDR1 is SGHDN and CDR2 is FVKESK. The CDR3 length is 17 residues. Unmatched junction bases numbered 10, after V lost 1 base and J lost 4 bases.

The genes are TRBV15 and TRBJ2-7; tentatively, D is TRBD2 (5 bases). Germline-derived CDR1 and CDR2 are LNHNV and YYDKDF (reference sequence). V was clipped by 1 base and J by 7 bases, with 17 bases between them. This CDR3 has 15 residues. CDR3 region: CATSRVGSIAVEQYF. The CDR3 coding sequence is TGTGCCACCAGCAGAGTTGGGAGTATTGCGGTGGAGCAGTACTTC. The full variable domain, its missing parts supplied by reference TRBV15 and TRBJ2-7, is DAMVIQNPRYQVTQFGKPVTLSCSQTLNHNVMYWYQQKSSQAPKLLFHYYDKDFNNEADTPDNFQSRRPNTSFCFLDIRSPGLGDTAMYLCATSRVGSIAVEQYFGPGTRLTVT.

The V call is TRBV7-9, the J call TRBJ1-2; the D is unclear. CDR3 size: 12 residues. Trimming removed 1 base at V and 6 bases at J, with 6 bases between. Germline CDR1 reads SEHNR; CDR2 reads FQNEAQ (reference sequence). CDR3 sequence: CASSLEVDGYTF. DNA for the CDR3: TGTGCCAGCAGCTTAGAGGTAGATGGCTACACCTTC.

This clonotype came up a few times. V usage is TRBV20-1 and J usage is TRBJ2-7; 16 bases match TRBD2. The CDR3 has 15 residues. Germline CDR1 DFQATT, CDR2 SNEGSKA (reference sequence). The J segment lost 7 bases and the V segment lost 5 bases, leaving 8 bases of the junction unmatched. The CDR3 loop reads CSAEKGTSGRGEQYF. The CDR3 nucleotides read TGCAGTGCTGAAAAGGGGACTAGCGGGAGGGGTGAGCAGTACTTC.

The genes are TRBV29-1 and TRBJ2-5; no clear D. Trimming took off 5 bases at V and 0 bases at J, with 10 bases between the two ends. Per germline, CDR1 SQVTM and CDR2 ANQGSEA. CDR3 length: 13 residues. Here the CDR3 reads CSVIAGYQETQYF. The CDR3 DNA is TGCAGCGTTATAGCAGGCTACCAAGAGACCCAGTACTTC.

The chain employs TRBV24-1 and TRBJ2-5; D is perhaps TRBD1 (5 bases). Germline V lookup: CDR1 KGHDR, CDR2 SFDVKD. Deletions cut 6 bases from V and 1 base from J, with 17 bases between. The CDR3 covers 16 residues. CDR3: CATSNSAADSQETQYF. CDR3 nucleotides: TGTGCCACCAGTAACTCGGCGGCAGACAGCCAAGAGACCCAGTACTTC.

The CDR3 region has the DNA TGTGCCAGCACCGGACTAGCGGGAGTGGCACAGTTCTTC. This translates into CASTGLAGVAQFF. V and J are TRBV7-8 and TRBJ2-1; 13 bases fit TRBD2. The CDR3 has 13 residues. The germline CDR1 and CDR2 sequences are SGHVS and FQNEAQ. V gave up 7 bases and J gave up 13 bases; unmatched junction bases: 7.

A note on this clonotype: Being one base from a much bigger clone, this may be a read error. This chain uses TRBV6-2 or TRBV6-3 with TRBJ1-2; no reliable D call. The CDR3 contains 13 residues. CDR1 is MNHEY and CDR2 is SVGEGT in the germline V gene. CDR3 in DNA: TGTGCCAGCAGTTACAATTCAGGAGATGGCTGCACCTTC. It codes for CASSYNSGDGCTF.

The chain links TRBV10-1 to TRBJ1-4; 7 bases agree with TRBD1. After removal of 0 bases from V and 7 bases from J, the junction contained 8 bases not matched to a gene. The germline CDR1 and CDR2 sequences are WNHNN and SYGVQD (reference sequence). CDR3 length: 16 amino acids. CDR3 bases: TGCGCCAGCAGTGAGTCTACAGGGGCTCCTAGTGAAAAACTGTTTTTT. The encoded protein is CASSESTGAPSEKLFF.

The chain has TRBV2 and TRBJ2-3; 9 bases agree with TRBD2. The J segment lost 5 bases and the V segment lost 6 bases, leaving 9 bases of the junction unmatched. The CDR3 contains 15 residues. Germline CDR1 SNHLY, CDR2 FYNNEI. CDR3 sequence (DNA): TGTGCCAGCAGCTTCTTGCGGGAGGGCCGAGATACGCAGTATTTT. It yields the protein CASSFLREGRDTQYF.

CDR3 residues: CASSDPSSYNSPLHF. The CDR3 nucleotides read TGCGCCAGCAGCGACCCAAGCTCCTATAATTCACCCCTCCACTTT. The V gene is TRBV10-2, the J gene TRBJ1-6; no clear D. Trimming pared 6 bases from V and 0 bases from J, leaving 9 bases between. There are 15 residues in the CDR3. Germline values: CDR1 WSHSY, CDR2 SAAADI.

This sequence joins TRBV20-1 and TRBJ1-5; tentatively, D is TRBD1 (6 bases). Germline V gene lookup returns CDR1 DFQATT and CDR2 SNEGSKA (reference sequence). CDR3 size: 15 residues. V was trimmed by 3 bases and J by 3 bases, leaving 15 bases between them. This CDR3 reads CSASPGHQTNQPQHF. Here the CDR3 DNA reads TGCAGTGCTAGCCCGGGACACCAAACCAATCAGCCCCAGCATTTT.

The V gene is TRBV7-3, the J gene TRBJ2-3; unclear D gene. Trimming left V 5 bases short and J 1 base short, with 10 bases between. Looked up from germline, CDR1 is SGHTA and CDR2 is FQGTGA. The CDR3 is 14 amino acids. The DNA of the CDR3 is TGTGCCAGCAGCCCATCAACAGGCACAGATACGCAGTATTTT. Translating it yields CASSPSTGTDTQYF.

The V call is TRBV7-9, the J call TRBJ1-4, with D uncertain. CDR1 SEHNR and CDR2 FQNEAQ come from the germline V gene (reference sequence). The CDR3 has 14 amino acids. Deletions cut 3 bases from V and 10 bases from J, with 15 bases between. CDR3 sequence reads: CASSFEVQSGKLFF. Written as DNA, the CDR3 is TGTGCCAGCAGCTTTGAAGTCCAATCCGGAAAACTGTTTTTT.

The gene calls are TRBV7-9 and TRBJ2-2, with 7 bases fitting TRBD2. The ends lost 5 bases at V and 1 base at J; junction bases unmatched: 1. This CDR3 has 14 amino acids. Germline CDR1 is SEHNR and CDR2 is FQNEAQ (reference sequence). The CDR3: CASSPSGNTGELFF. The CDR3, as DNA: TGTGCCAGCAGCCCTAGCGGGAACACCGGGGAGCTGTTTTTT.

The chain recombines TRBV7-8 with TRBJ2-7, with TRBD2 matching 7 bases. J was trimmed by 4 bases and V by 1 base; bases with no gene match: 4. The CDR3 runs to 14 residues. CDR1 SGHVS and CDR2 FQNEAQ come from the germline V gene. In nucleotides, the CDR3 is TGTGCCAGCAGCTTAGGTGCGGGAGTGTACGAGCAGTACTTC. Translating gives CASSLGAGVYEQYF.